This is a list of T cell receptor beta chains from one sample in a study of breast tumors, draining lymph nodes, adjacent tissues. TCRdb re-analysed the multiplex PCR reads in MiXCR, keeping a single row per CDR3 protein. This sample yields 200,000 to 250,000 distinct CDR3 sequences, of which about 34% are seen a single time; approximately 1.4% belongs to the top ten. The sequencing sample was made of axillary lymph node tissue. Receptors were obtained from a female donor with breast cancer. Some clones in this sample may be carry-over from other donors' samples. The CDR3 runs from the conserved cysteine through the conserved F or W. A D gene is named only where the DNA matches it firmly. Rows give clone size only sometimes, using once, few, many, or a class for an expanded clone.

clone size	V gene	J gene	D gene	CDR3 protein	CDR3 DNA
many	TRBV6-1	TRBJ1-5	.	CASTPGTRVSNQPQHF	TGTGCCAGCACCCCCGGGACACGGGTTAGCAATCAGCCCCAGCATTTT
many	TRBV7-9	TRBJ1-2	.	CASSRDRLYGYTF	TGTGCCAGCAGCCGGGACCGGCTCTATGGCTACACCTTC
many	TRBV5-1	TRBJ2-4	TRBD1	CASSGTGVTNIQYF	TGCGCCAGCAGTGGGACAGGGGTCACAAACATTCAGTACTTC
many	TRBV20-1	TRBJ2-7	TRBD2	CSAIYLAGGGYEQYF	TGCAGTGCCATCTACTTAGCGGGAGGAGGCTACGAGCAGTACTTC
many	TRBV6-2/TRBV6-3	TRBJ2-3	TRBD2	CASSTGGRIWDTQYF	TGTGCCAGCAGTACGGGGGGGAGGATATGGGATACGCAGTATTTT
many	TRBV11-3	TRBJ2-1	.	CATPGPTTIGEQFF	TGTGCCACTCCGGGACCTACAACAATTGGTGAGCAGTTCTTC
few	TRBV29-1	TRBJ2-3	.	CSAGVGDTQYF	TGCAGCGCCGGGGTTGGAGATACGCAGTATTTT
many	TRBV28	TRBJ1-4	TRBD1	CASSFVGQGNEKLFF	TGTGCCAGCAGTTTTGTGGGACAGGGGAATGAAAAACTGTTTTTT
many	TRBV5-6	TRBJ2-1	.	CASSTGPSEQFF	TGTGCCAGCAGCACGGGTCCCTCTGAGCAGTTCTTC
many	TRBV15	TRBJ2-7	.	CATSRDQGPYEQYF	TGTGCCACCAGCAGAGATCAGGGACCATACGAGCAGTACTTC
.	TRBV2	TRBJ2-5	TRBD2	CASKGLAGVGETQYF	TGTGCCAGCAAGGGACTAGCGGGAGTTGGGGAGACCCAGTACTTC
.	TRBV10-3	TRBJ1-1	.	CAISEGGGDTEAFF	TGTGCCATCAGTGAAGGCGGGGGCGACACTGAAGCTTTCTTT
.	TRBV11-2	TRBJ2-7	TRBD1	CASSLWTGTSYEQYF	TGTGCCAGCAGCCTGTGGACAGGGACCTCCTACGAGCAGTACTTC
.	TRBV29-1	TRBJ1-5	.	CSSPAGSNQPQHF	TGCAGCAGCCCGGCGGGTAGCAATCAGCCCCAGCATTTT
.	TRBV20-1	TRBJ1-5	TRBD1	CSARDAGGQQETQHF	TGCAGTGCTAGAGATGCAGGGGGTCAGCAAGAGACCCAGCATTTT
few	TRBV18	TRBJ2-1	.	CASSEFLDNEQFF	TGTGCCAGCTCAGAATTTTTGGACAATGAGCAGTTCTTC
many	TRBV30	TRBJ2-5	.	CAWSTRFQETQYF	TGTGCCTGGAGTACCAGATTCCAAGAGACCCAGTACTTC
.	TRBV6-2/TRBV6-3	TRBJ1-6	.	CASSHEAGVGRLHF	TGTGCCAGCAGTCACGAAGCGGGAGTGGGTCGCCTCCACTTT